This TCR beta chain is from a study of regulatory T cells in long-lasting Graves disease. Study-level background: It was over 5 years of antithyroid drugs, with positive TSH receptor antibodies, that meant persistent Graves' disease. Study-level points and caveats: Those with persistent disease had in common more public clonotypes (roughly 3,000) than new patients (about 900). Persistent-disease Graves' patients showed less TCR diversity than new cases.

The germline V gene has CDR1 LGHNA and CDR2 YSLEER. This CDR3 spans 13 amino acids. The V end was cut by 1 base, the J end by 4 bases, with 8 bases between. HTBI primers from iRepertoire and Arm-PCR of CDR3 regions yielded the TCR beta libraries. TCRdb re-called the multiplex PCR reads through MiXCR, storing one row per CDR3 protein. In the table there are some 440,000 distinct CDR3 sequences, less than 25% of which are singletons. The time point denotes: persistent/refractory GD, antithyroid drugs over 5 years with positive TRAb. PBMC RNA was the source of the TCR library. In Xi'an, China, an endocrinology department was the source of patients. This clonotype was counted a few times. Its antigen is undetermined.

The chain is built from TRBV4-3 and TRBJ2-7; a weak D match, TRBD2 (6 bases). Source: peripheral blood mononuclear cells (PBMCs), taken when the disease was refractory, from a patient treated with antithyroid drugs. The sequence came from a female donor with Graves disease. Written as DNA, the CDR3 is TGCGCCAGCAGCCAAGGGAGGGTTTACGAGCAGTACTTC. The encoded protein is CASSQGRVYEQYF.